The clone carrying this T cell receptor beta chain has only one observation. V lost 2 bases to trimming and J lost 3 bases; unmatched junction nucleotides: 10. The CDR3 has 18 residues. The germline CDR1 and CDR2 sequences are MDHEN and SYDVKM. This record belongs to a study of T cell responses to AZD1222 COVID-19 vaccine. Repertoires were generated with immunoSEQ multiplex PCR, while TCRdb's copy carries only in-frame clones and drops some. The sample holds about 96,000 clones, 90% seen once. The source was peripheral blood, collected on day 0 of AZD1222 vaccination. The V gene is TRBV28, the J gene TRBJ2-3; 11 bases line up with TRBD2. This TCR derives from an adult in good health. The chain's CDR3 is CASSLLSPGLAVTDTQYF. Here the CDR3 DNA reads TGTGCCAGCAGTTTACTATCTCCGGGACTAGCGGTTACAGATACGCAGTATTTT.